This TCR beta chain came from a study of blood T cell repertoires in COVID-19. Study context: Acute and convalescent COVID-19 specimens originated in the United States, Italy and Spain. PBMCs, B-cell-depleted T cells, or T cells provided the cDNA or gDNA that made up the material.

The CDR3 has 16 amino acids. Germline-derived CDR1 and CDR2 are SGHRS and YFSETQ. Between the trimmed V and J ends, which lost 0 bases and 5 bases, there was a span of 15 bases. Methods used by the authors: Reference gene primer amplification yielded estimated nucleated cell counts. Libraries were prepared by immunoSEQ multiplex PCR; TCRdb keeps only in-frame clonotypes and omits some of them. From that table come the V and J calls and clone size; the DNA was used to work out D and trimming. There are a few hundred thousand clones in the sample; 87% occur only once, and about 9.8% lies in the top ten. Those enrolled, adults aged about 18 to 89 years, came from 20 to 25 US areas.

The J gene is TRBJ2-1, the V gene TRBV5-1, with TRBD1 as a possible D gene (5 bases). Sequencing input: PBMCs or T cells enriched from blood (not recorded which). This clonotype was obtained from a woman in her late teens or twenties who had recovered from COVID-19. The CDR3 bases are TGCGCCAGCAGCTTGGCCGAAGCAGGGCCTCACAATGAGCAGTTCTTC. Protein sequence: CASSLAEAGPHNEQFF.